This TCR beta chain appears in the sequencing data of a study of blood T cell repertoires in COVID-19. Study background: Acute and convalescent COVID-19 specimens originated in the United States, Italy and Spain. In each case, the material was cDNA or gDNA derived from T cells, B-cell-depleted T cells, or PBMCs.

The CDR3 is 14 residues long. After removal of 5 bases from V and 6 bases from J, the junction contained 6 bases not matched to a gene. Germline V gives CDR1 SGHTA, CDR2 FQGNSA. Assay used: immunoSEQ multiplex PCR; TCRdb lists only in-frame clones, some missing. The data contain about 180,000 clones, less than 90% of them singletons. Material for sequencing was peripheral blood. The sequence was obtained from a woman aged 70 to 79 with COVID-19, enrolled during active disease. The genes are TRBV7-2 and TRBJ1-5; 8 nucleotides match TRBD1. The CDR3 DNA reads as TGTGCCAGCAGCCTCGACAGGGGCAGTCAGCCCCAGCATTTT. It is translated as CASSLDRGSQPQHF.